This TCR beta chain is drawn from a study of blood T cells in healthy people across ages. Combining a sample-barcoded 5' primer with a J-beta primer mix, a second PCR ran for roughly 7 to 12 cycles. CDR3-containing paired-end reads numbering at least 2.5 million came from each sample. MiXCR was run by TCRdb on the 5' RACE reads, yielding one entry per CDR3 protein. Of more than 1 million distinct CDR3 sequences listed, 35% to 50% are singletons. Germline V gene lookup returns CDR1 SGHTA and CDR2 FQGNSA. The CDR3 consists of 15 residues. The ends were cut back, 4 bases at V and 5 bases at J, with 17 bases in the middle.

The sequence was obtained from a woman in her sixties in good health. This rearrangement joins TRBV7-2 to TRBJ1-2; a weak D match, TRBD1 (5 bases). The specimen sequenced was blood. The CDR3 protein is CASSSKGSPGYGYTF. CDR3 bases: TGTGCCAGCAGCTCTAAGGGGAGCCCGGGGTATGGCTACACCTTC.